This entry lists 6 T cell receptor beta chains sequenced from one sample in a study of blood T cell repertoires in COVID-19. The data were produced by immunoSEQ multiplex PCR, yet TCRdb's version contains in-frame clones alone and is incomplete. The sample has approximately 200,000 clones; 65% to 80% are singletons. Sequenced sample: peripheral blood. These receptors all come from a woman aged 45-60 years with acute or convalescent COVID-19.

The chain employs TRBV12-5 and TRBJ2-2, with 7 positions matching TRBD1. Germline V CDR1 and CDR2: LGHNT, FRNRAP. V shed 6 bases, J shed 6 bases, and the junction held 4 bases outside the gene matches. CDR3 size: 13 residues. Written as DNA, the CDR3 is TGTGCTAGTGGGGGGACAGTACCCGGGGAGCTGTTTTTT. This codes for CASGGTVPGELFF.

J is TRBJ1-4 and V is TRBV28, with a tentative D call TRBD1 (5 bases). The germline V gene encodes CDR1 MDHEN and CDR2 SYDVKM. V lost 3 bases and J 6 bases, leaving 14 bases between the germline ends. This CDR3 is 15 amino acids long. The chain's CDR3 is CASSFIEGADEKLFF. DNA for the CDR3: TGTGCCAGCAGTTTCATAGAAGGGGCTGATGAAAAACTGTTTTTT.

The chain recombines TRBV7-9 with TRBJ2-2, with TRBD2 as a possible D gene (5 bases). V was shortened by 4 bases and J by 4 bases, with 13 bases between the two germline ends. CDR1 SEHNR and CDR2 FQNEAQ come from the germline V gene (reference sequence). The CDR3 is 15 residues long. The CDR3 nucleotides read TGTGCCAGCAGCTCAACGGTCCGGGGCACCGGGGAGCTGTTTTTT. This codes for CASSSTVRGTGELFF.

This sequence joins TRBV18 and TRBJ1-5; D gene ambiguous. Trimming left V 4 bases short and J 1 base short, with 17 bases between. The germline V gene has CDR1 KGHSH and CDR2 LQKENI. The CDR3 loop spans 17 amino acids. The CDR3 nucleotides are TGTGCCAGCTCACTTACTAGCGGCGGTGGGAGCAATCAGCCCCAGCATTTT. Amino acids: CASSLTSGGGSNQPQHF.

V is TRBV7-8 and J is TRBJ1-6, with D perhaps matching TRBD1 (6 bases). Germline CDR1 and CDR2: SGHVS and FQNEAQ. Trimming stripped 1 base from V and 7 bases from J, with 17 bases between. The CDR3 covers 17 residues. This CDR3 reads CASSLVSSGVLNSPLHF. CDR3 coding DNA: TGTGCCAGCAGCTTAGTTTCTTCAGGGGTGCTCAATTCACCCCTCCACTTT. Filled out from reference TRBV7-8 and TRBJ1-6, the complete variable domain reads GAGVSQSPRYKVAKRGQDVALRCDPISGHVSLFWYQQALGQGPEFLTYFQNEAQLDKSGLPSDRFFAERPEGSVSTLKIQRTQQEDSAVYLCASSLVSSGVLNSPLHFGNGTRLTVT.

This chain links TRBV13 with TRBJ1-2; 10 bases agree with TRBD1. With 2 bases clipped from V and 7 bases from J, the junction kept 7 bases outside the gene matches. This CDR3 comprises 15 residues. CDR1 is PRHDT, CDR2 FYEKMQ, per germline (reference sequence). The CDR3 DNA sequence: TGTGCCAGCAGCTTATGGGGACAGGGGATGGGTGGCTACACCTTC. Protein: CASSLWGQGMGGYTF.